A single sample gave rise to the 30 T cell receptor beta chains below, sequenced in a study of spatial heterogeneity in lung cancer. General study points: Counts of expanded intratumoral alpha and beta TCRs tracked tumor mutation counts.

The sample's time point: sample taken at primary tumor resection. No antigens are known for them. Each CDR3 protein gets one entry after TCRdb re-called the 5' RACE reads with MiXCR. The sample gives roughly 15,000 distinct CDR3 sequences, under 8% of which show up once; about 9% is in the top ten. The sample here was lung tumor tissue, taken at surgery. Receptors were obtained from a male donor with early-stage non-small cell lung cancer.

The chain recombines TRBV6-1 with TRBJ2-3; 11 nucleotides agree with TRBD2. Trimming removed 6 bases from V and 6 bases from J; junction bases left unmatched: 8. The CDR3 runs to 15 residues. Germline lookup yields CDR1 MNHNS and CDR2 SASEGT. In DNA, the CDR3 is TGTGCCAGCAGGGTTAGCGGGGGGGCAACTGATACGCAGTATTTT. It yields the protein CASRVSGGATDTQYF.

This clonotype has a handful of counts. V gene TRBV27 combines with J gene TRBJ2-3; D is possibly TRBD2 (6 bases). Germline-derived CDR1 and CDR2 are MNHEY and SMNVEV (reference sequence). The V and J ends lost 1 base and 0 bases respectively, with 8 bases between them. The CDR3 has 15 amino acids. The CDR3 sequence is CASSLWGTSTDTQYF. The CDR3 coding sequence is TGTGCCAGCAGTTTATGGGGGACTAGCACAGATACGCAGTATTTT.

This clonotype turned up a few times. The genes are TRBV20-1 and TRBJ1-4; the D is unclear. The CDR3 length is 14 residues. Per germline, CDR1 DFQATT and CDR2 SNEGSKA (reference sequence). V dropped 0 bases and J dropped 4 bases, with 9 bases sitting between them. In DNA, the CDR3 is TGCAGTGCTAGAGATCACAGTTTTAATGAAAAACTGTTTTTT. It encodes CSARDHSFNEKLFF.

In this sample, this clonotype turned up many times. This CDR3 is CASSGRGGTTVGEQFF. The CDR3 DNA sequence: TGTGCCAGCAGTGGGAGGGGCGGGACTACCGTTGGCGAGCAGTTCTTC. The J gene is TRBJ2-1, the V gene TRBV27, with 7 bases matching TRBD2. The CDR3 runs 16 residues. The germline gives CDR1 MNHEY, CDR2 SMNVEV (reference sequence). The trim removed 5 bases at V and 10 bases at J, leaving 17 bases unmatched.

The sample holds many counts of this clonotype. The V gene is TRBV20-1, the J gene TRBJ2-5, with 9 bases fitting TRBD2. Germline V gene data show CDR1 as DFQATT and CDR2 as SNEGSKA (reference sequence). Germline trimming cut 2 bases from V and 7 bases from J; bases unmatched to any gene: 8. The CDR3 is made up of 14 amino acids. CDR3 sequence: CSARSGGLVVTQYF. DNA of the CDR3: TGCAGTGCTAGAAGCGGGGGGTTGGTAGTGACCCAGTACTTC.

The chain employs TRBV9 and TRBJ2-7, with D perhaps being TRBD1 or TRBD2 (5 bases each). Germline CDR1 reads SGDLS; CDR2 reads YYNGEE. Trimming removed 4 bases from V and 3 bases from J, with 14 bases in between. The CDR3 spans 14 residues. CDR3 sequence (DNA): TGTGCCAGCAGCCCCGAGGGGAAAGGCTACGAGCAGTACTTC. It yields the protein CASSPEGKGYEQYF.

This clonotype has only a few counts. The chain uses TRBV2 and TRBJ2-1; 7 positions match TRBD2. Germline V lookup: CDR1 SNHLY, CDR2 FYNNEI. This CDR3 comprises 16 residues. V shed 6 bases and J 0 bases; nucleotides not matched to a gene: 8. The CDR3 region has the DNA TGTGCCAGCAGCAGACGTCGGACTAGCTCCTACAATGAGCAGTTCTTC. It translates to CASSRRRTSSYNEQFF.

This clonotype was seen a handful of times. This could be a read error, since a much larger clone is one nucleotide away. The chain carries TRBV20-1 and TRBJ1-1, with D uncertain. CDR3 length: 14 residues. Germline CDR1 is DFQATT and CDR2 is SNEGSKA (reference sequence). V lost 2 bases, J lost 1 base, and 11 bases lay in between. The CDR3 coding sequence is TGCAGTGCTAGAAACCCCGCTAGGAACACTGAAGCTTTCTTT. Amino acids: CSARNPARNTEAFF.

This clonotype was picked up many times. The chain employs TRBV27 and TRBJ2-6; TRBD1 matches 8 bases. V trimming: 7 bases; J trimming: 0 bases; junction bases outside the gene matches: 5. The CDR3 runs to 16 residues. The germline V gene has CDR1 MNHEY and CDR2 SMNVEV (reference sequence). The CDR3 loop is CASKKDRASGANVLTF. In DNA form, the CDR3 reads TGTGCCAGCAAAAAGGACAGGGCCTCTGGGGCCAACGTCCTGACTTTC. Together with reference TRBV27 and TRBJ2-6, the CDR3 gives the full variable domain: EAQVTQNPRYLITVTGKKLTVTCSQNMNHEYMSWYRQDPGLGLRQIYYSMNVEVTDKGDVPEGYKVSRKEKRNFPLILESPSPNQTSLYFCASKKDRASGANVLTFGAGSRLTVL.

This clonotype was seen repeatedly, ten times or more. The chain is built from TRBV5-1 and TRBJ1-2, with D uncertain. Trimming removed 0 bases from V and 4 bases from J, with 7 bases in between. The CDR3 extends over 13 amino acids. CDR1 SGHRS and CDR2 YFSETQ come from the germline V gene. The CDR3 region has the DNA TGCGCCAGCAGCTTGGACGGTTCCTATGGCTACACCTTC. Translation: CASSLDGSYGYTF.

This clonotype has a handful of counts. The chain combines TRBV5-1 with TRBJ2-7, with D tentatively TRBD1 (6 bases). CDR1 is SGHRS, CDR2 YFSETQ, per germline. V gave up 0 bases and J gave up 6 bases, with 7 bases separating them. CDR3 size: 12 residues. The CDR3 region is CASSLGGREQYF. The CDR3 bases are TGCGCCAGCAGCTTGGGGGGGCGCGAGCAGTACTTC.

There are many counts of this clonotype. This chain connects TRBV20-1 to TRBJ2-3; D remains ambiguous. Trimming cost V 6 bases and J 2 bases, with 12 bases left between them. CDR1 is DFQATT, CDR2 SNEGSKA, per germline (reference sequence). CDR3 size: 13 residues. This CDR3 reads CSAERDSTDTQYF. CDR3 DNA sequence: TGCAGTGCCGAAAGAGACTCCACAGATACGCAGTATTTT.

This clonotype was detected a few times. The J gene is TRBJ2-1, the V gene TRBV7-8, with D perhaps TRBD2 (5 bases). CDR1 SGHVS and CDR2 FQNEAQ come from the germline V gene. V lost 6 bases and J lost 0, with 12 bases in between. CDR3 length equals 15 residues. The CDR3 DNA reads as TGTGCCAGCAGGCCCAGCGGTTACTCCTACAATGAGCAGTTCTTC. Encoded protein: CASRPSGYSYNEQFF.

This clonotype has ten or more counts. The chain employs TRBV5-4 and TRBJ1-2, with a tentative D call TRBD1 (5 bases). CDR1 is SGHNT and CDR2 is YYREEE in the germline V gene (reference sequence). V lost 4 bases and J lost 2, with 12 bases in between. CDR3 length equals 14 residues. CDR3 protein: CASSLDSYNYGYTF. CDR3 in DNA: TGTGCCAGCAGCCTCGACAGTTACAACTATGGCTACACCTTC.

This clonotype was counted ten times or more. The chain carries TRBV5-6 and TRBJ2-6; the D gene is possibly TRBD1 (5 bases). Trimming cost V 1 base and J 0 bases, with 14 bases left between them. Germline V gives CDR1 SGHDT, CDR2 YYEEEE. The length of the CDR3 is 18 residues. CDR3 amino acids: CASSLFQGYSSGANVLTF. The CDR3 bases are TGTGCCAGCAGCTTGTTTCAGGGATACAGCTCTGGGGCCAACGTCCTGACTTTC.

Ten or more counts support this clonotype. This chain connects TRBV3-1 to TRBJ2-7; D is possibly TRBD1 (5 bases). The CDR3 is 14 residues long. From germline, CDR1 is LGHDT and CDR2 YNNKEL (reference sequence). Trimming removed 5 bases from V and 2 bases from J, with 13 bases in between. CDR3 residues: CASSYSTGPYEQYF. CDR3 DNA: TGTGCCAGCAGCTATTCAACAGGCCCCTACGAGCAGTACTTC.

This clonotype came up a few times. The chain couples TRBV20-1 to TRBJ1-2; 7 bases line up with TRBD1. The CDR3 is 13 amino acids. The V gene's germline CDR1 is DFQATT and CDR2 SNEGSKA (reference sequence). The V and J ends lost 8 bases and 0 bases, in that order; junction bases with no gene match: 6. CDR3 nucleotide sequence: TGCAGTTCTACCCAGGGGGCTAACTATGGCTACACCTTC. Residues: CSSTQGANYGYTF.

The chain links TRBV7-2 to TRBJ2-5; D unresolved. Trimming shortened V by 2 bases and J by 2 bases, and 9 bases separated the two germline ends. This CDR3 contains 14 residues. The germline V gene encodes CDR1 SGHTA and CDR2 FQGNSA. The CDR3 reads CASSLTGSQETQYF. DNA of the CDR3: TGTGCCAGCAGCTTAACCGGGTCTCAAGAGACCCAGTACTTC.

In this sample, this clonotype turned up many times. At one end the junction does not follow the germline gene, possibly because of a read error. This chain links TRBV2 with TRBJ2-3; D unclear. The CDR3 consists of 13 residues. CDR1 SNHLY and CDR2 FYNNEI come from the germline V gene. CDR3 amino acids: CASKADTTDTQYF. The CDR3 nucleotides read TGTGCAAGCAAGGCCGACACCACAGATACGCAGTATTTT.

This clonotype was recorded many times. CDR3: CAISSRGEDQPQHF. DNA for the CDR3: TGTGCCATCAGTAGTCGGGGAGAAGATCAGCCCCAGCATTTT. The chain couples TRBV10-3 to TRBJ1-5, with D hard to call. CDR1 is ENHRY and CDR2 is SYGVKD in the germline V gene. This CDR3 region has 14 residues. V lost 5 bases and J lost 5, with 13 bases in between.

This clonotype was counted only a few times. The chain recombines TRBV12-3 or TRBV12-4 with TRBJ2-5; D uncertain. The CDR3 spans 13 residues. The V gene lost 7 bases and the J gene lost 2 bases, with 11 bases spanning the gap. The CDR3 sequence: CASTIGRQETQYF. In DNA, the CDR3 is TGTGCCAGCACTATCGGGCGACAAGAGACCCAGTACTTC.

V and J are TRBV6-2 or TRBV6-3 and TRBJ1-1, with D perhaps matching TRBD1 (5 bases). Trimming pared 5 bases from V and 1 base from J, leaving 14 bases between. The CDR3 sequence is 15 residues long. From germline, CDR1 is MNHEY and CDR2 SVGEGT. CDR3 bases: TGTGCCAGCAGTCCTCCATGGGGCAGGAACACTGAAGCTTTCTTT. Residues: CASSPPWGRNTEAFF.

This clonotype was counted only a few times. The CDR3, as DNA: TGCGCCAGCAGTGTAGAGGTAACATCCTACAATGAGCAGTTCTTC. This gives the protein CASSVEVTSYNEQFF. The chain recombines TRBV5-1 with TRBJ2-1; D not certain. Germline V lookup: CDR1 SGHRS, CDR2 YFSETQ. This CDR3 is built from 15 residues. The V end was cut by 5 bases, the J end by 1 base, with 13 bases between.

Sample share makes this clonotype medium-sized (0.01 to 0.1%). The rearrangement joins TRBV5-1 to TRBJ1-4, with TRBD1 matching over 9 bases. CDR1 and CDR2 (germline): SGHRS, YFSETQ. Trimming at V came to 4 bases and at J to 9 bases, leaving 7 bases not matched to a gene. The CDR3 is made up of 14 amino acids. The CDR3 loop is CASSLGQGVKKLFF. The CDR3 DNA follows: TGCGCCAGCAGCCTGGGACAGGGCGTGAAAAAACTGTTTTTT.

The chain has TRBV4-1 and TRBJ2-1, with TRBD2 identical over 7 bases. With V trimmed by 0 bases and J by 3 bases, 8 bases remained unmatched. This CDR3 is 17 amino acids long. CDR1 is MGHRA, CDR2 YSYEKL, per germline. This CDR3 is CASSQDREAGVYNEQFF. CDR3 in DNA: TGCGCCAGCAGCCAAGACCGGGAGGCCGGGGTCTACAATGAGCAGTTCTTC.

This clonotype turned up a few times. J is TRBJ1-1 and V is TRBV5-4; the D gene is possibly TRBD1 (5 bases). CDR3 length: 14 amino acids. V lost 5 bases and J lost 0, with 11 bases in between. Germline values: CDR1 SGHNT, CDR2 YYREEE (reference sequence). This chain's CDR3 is CASRTDSLNTEAFF. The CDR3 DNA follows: TGTGCCAGCAGAACCGACAGTTTGAACACTGAAGCTTTCTTT.

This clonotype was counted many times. CDR3 coding DNA: TGCAGCGCCATTACCTTGACGAACACCGGGGAGCTGTTTTTT. It translates to CSAITLTNTGELFF. The gene calls are TRBV29-1 and TRBJ2-2; no firm D call. Germline lookup yields CDR1 SQVTM and CDR2 ANQGSEA. V lost 7 bases and J lost 0, with 12 bases in between. CDR3 size: 14 residues.

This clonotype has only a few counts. The CDR3 reads CASSSGRPQHF. The CDR3 DNA sequence: TGTGCCAGCAGTTCAGGGAGACCCCAGCATTTT. V gene TRBV6-2 or TRBV6-3 combines with J gene TRBJ1-5, with D tentatively TRBD1 (5 bases). Germline assignment: CDR1 MNHEY and CDR2 SVGEGT. There are 11 residues in the CDR3. V was shortened by 4 bases and J by 10 bases, with 8 bases between the two germline ends.

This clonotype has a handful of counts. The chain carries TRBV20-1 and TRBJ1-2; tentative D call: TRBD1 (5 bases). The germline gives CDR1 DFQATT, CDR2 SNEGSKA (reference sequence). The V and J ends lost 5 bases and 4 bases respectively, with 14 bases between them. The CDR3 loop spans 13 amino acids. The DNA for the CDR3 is TGCAGTGCTGATCTCGGGGGAATCTATGGCTACACCTTC. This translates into CSADLGGIYGYTF.

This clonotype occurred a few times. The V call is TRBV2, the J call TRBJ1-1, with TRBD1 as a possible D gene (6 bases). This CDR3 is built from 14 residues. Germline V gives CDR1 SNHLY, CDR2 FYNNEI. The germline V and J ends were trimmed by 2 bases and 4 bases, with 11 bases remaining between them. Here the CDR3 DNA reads TGTGCCAGCAGTGAATGGGTAGGGGGCACTGAAGCTTTCTTT. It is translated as CASSEWVGGTEAFF.